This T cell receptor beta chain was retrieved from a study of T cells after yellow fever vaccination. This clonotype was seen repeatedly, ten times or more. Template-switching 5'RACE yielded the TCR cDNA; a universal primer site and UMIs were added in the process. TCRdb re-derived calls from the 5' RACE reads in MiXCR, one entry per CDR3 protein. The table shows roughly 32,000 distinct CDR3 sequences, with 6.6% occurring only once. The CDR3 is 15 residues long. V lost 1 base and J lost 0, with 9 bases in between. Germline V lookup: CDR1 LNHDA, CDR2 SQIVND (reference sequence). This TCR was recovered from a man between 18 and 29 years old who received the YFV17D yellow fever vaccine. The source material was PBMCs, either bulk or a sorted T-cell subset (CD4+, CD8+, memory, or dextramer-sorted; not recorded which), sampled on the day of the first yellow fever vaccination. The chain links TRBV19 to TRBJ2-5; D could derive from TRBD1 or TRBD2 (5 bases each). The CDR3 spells CASSIGDGYQETQYF. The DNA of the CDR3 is TGTGCCAGTAGTATAGGGGACGGGTACCAAGAGACCCAGTACTTC.